These 29 T cell receptor beta chains share one sample of origin, sequenced in a study of CD4 T cells in relation to SARS-CoV-2 and coronaviruses. The method was immunoSEQ multiplex PCR; TCRdb's version includes in-frame clones alone and lacks a portion of them. This table has some 70,000 clones, 85% to 95% appearing once. CD4+ T cells from unexposed donors were obtained before the COVID-19 pandemic (2011-2018). The sequenced sample consisted of naive CD4+ T cells from PBMCs. The subset was: naive CD4+ T cells isolated by negative enrichment. The receptors stem from a human donor in good health.

This rearrangement joins TRBV18 to TRBJ2-5; 7 positions match TRBD1. V trimming: 2 bases; J trimming: 6 bases; junction bases outside the gene matches: 9. The germline V gene has CDR1 KGHSH and CDR2 LQKENI. CDR3 length: 15 residues. CDR3 coding DNA: TGTGCCAGCTCACCAAGAGGGGGCGAGGGCAAGACCCAGTACTTC. Encoded protein: CASSPRGGEGKTQYF.

The V call is TRBV5-4, the J call TRBJ1-2; TRBD1 matches at 8 bases. Germline V lookup: CDR1 SGHNT, CDR2 YYREEE (reference sequence). CDR3 size: 14 residues. V shed 3 bases and J 7 bases; nucleotides not matched to a gene: 8. The CDR3 DNA reads as TGTGCCAGCAGCTCACCGACAGGGGCCAGTGGCTACACCTTC. It encodes CASSSPTGASGYTF.

This clone was observed once. The V gene is TRBV5-1, the J gene TRBJ2-5; D call uncertain. The V gene's germline CDR1 is SGHRS and CDR2 YFSETQ. The CDR3 has 15 amino acids. Trimming cost V 1 base and J 0 bases, with 10 bases left between them. This CDR3 reads CASSLLPTDQETQYF. In DNA, the CDR3 is TGCGCCAGCAGCTTGTTACCGACGGACCAAGAGACCCAGTACTTC.

The rearrangement links TRBV24-1 to TRBJ1-1, with D maybe TRBD1 (5 bases). Trimming pared 3 bases from V and 1 base from J, leaving 11 bases between. This CDR3 contains 15 residues. Germline V gene data show CDR1 as KGHDR and CDR2 as SFDVKD. The CDR3: CATSDPRASNTEAFF. CDR3 DNA sequence: TGTGCCACCAGTGATCCCAGGGCCTCGAACACTGAAGCTTTCTTT.

This rearrangement joins TRBV5-1 to TRBJ2-1; D is perhaps TRBD1 (5 bases). The CDR3 loop spans 16 amino acids. Germline V CDR1 and CDR2: SGHRS, YFSETQ. V lost 3 bases, J lost 6 bases, and 19 bases lay in between. CDR3: CASSSPSGIGRNEQFF. CDR3 in DNA: TGCGCCAGCAGCTCGCCTTCAGGGATCGGGCGCAATGAGCAGTTCTTC. The variable domain in full, completed from reference TRBV5-1 and TRBJ2-1, reads KAGVTQTPRYLIKTRGQQVTLSCSPISGHRSVSWYQQTPGQGLQFLFEYFSETQRNKGNFPGRFSGRQFSNSRSEMNVSTLELGDSALYLCASSSPSGIGRNEQFFGPGTRLTVL.

The genes are TRBV29-1 and TRBJ2-7; TRBD1 aligns across 10 bases. The germline gives CDR1 SQVTM, CDR2 ANQGSEA. The V gene end was trimmed by 5 bases and the J gene end by 4 bases; junction bases not matched to a gene: 2. CDR3 length: 12 residues. The CDR3 nucleotides read TGCAGCGTTTGGGACAGGGGTTACGAGCAGTACTTC. Its protein is CSVWDRGYEQYF.

The chain is built from TRBV5-5 and TRBJ1-6; D is ambiguous. The V end was cut by 2 bases, the J end by 7 bases, with 10 bases between. Germline values: CDR1 SGHKS, CDR2 YYEKEE (reference sequence). CDR3 length: 14 amino acids. CDR3 sequence: CASSFLQTNSPLHF. CDR3 DNA: TGTGCCAGCAGCTTCTTACAGACAAATTCACCCCTCCACTTT.

J is TRBJ2-6 and V is TRBV3-1 (or the pseudogene TRBV3-2), with a weak D call TRBD2 (5 bases). The CDR3 has 22 residues. The V and J ends lost 0 bases and 2 bases respectively, with 26 bases between them. The germline V gene has CDR1 LGHDT and CDR2 YNNKEL (reference sequence). As DNA, the CDR3 is TGTGCCAGCAGCCAAGATTGGCTATTCCGGCCACAGAGGAGGACTGGGGCCAACGTCCTGACTTTC. Its translation: CASSQDWLFRPQRRTGANVLTF.

This chain uses TRBV10-3 with TRBJ2-7, with a weak D call TRBD1 (6 bases). Germline CDR1 reads ENHRY; CDR2 reads SYGVKD. Trimming cost V 6 bases and J 2 bases, with 11 bases left between them. CDR3 size: 13 residues. This CDR3 is CAISRGATYEQYF. In DNA, the CDR3 is TGTGCCATCAGCAGGGGCGCAACCTACGAGCAGTACTTC.

The chain carries TRBV5-1 and TRBJ2-3; 10 bases line up with TRBD1. This CDR3 region has 15 residues. Trimming removed 7 bases from V and 4 bases from J; junction bases left unmatched: 9. Germline V gene sequence: CDR1 SGHRS, CDR2 YFSETQ. The CDR3 nucleotides read TGCGCCAGCTTGAGGGGACAGGGGTTTCCAGATACGCAGTATTTT. Its protein is CASLRGQGFPDTQYF. Drawing the rest from reference TRBV5-1 and TRBJ2-3, the complete variable domain is KAGVTQTPRYLIKTRGQQVTLSCSPISGHRSVSWYQQTPGQGLQFLFEYFSETQRNKGNFPGRFSGRQFSNSRSEMNVSTLELGDSALYLCASLRGQGFPDTQYFGPGTRLTVL.

The chain is built from TRBV6-5 and TRBJ1-1; a possible D gene is TRBD1 (6 bases). The CDR3 spans 15 residues. Germline V gene data show CDR1 as MNHEY and CDR2 as SVGAGI. V lost 0 bases and J 4 bases, leaving 12 bases between the germline ends. CDR3 nucleotide sequence: TGTGCCAGCAGTTACTCGGTGGGCAGGGGCACTGAAGCTTTCTTT. It encodes CASSYSVGRGTEAFF.

The chain recombines TRBV30 with TRBJ1-4, with D possibly TRBD1 on 6 matching bases. The V gene's germline CDR1 is GTSNPN and CDR2 SVGIG (reference sequence). CDR3 size: 14 residues. With 4 bases removed from V and 7 bases from J, the gap between germline ends came to 16 bases. The CDR3 sequence is CAWTRRGRGEKLFF. In DNA, the CDR3 is TGTGCCTGGACCCGGCGGGGGCGGGGTGAAAAACTGTTTTTT.

The rearrangement uses TRBV6-4 and TRBJ2-3; D remains unclear. V lost 3 bases, J lost 2 bases, and 9 bases lay in between. The CDR3 consists of 14 residues. Germline loops: CDR1 MRHNA, CDR2 SNTAGT. CDR3 amino acids: CASSEEPSTDTQYF. Written as DNA, the CDR3 is TGTGCCAGCAGTGAGGAGCCTTCCACAGATACGCAGTATTTT.

The genes are TRBV10-3 and TRBJ2-3; 9 nucleotides match TRBD1. The CDR3 spans 16 residues. Trimming removed 0 bases from V and 6 bases from J; junction bases left unmatched: 7. Germline CDR1 is ENHRY and CDR2 is SYGVKD. The CDR3, as DNA: TGTGCCATCAGTGAGTCGGGGGACAGGGTCGCGGATACGCAGTATTTT. Translation gives CAISESGDRVADTQYF.

This clone was seen only a few times. The chain links TRBV18 to TRBJ2-2; D unresolved. The V gene lost 6 bases and the J gene lost 3 bases, with 2 bases spanning the gap. This CDR3 is 11 amino acids long. The germline V gene encodes CDR1 KGHSH and CDR2 LQKENI. DNA for the CDR3: TGTGCCAGCTCCGACACCGGGGAGCTGTTTTTT. It codes for CASSDTGELFF.

This clone was seen a few times. V and J are TRBV5-1 and TRBJ1-6; TRBD1 agrees at 10 bases. The CDR3 length is 14 residues. Trimming removed 4 bases from V and 10 bases from J; junction bases left unmatched: 5. Germline CDR1 is SGHRS and CDR2 is YFSETQ. DNA for the CDR3: TGCGCCAGCAGCCAGGGACAGGGGTTGTCACCCCTCCACTTT. Amino acid sequence: CASSQGQGLSPLHF.

V is TRBV7-9 and J is TRBJ2-1, with D possibly TRBD2 on 5 matching bases. The ends were cut back, 7 bases at V and 8 bases at J, with 9 bases in the middle. In germline, CDR1 is SEHNR, CDR2 FQNEAQ (reference sequence). This CDR3 is built from 11 residues. The CDR3 DNA sequence: TGTGCCAGCACCGATAGCGATGAGCAGTTCTTC. It yields the protein CASTDSDEQFF.

The table lists this clone with a count of one. The V call is TRBV19, the J call TRBJ2-1, with 8 bases identical to TRBD1. The CDR3 runs to 17 residues. J gave up 0 bases and V 1 base, and 5 bases lay outside the gene matches. Germline V gene sequence: CDR1 LNHDA, CDR2 SQIVND (reference sequence). CDR3 amino acids: CASSIGRTGSSYNEQFF. The CDR3, as DNA: TGTGCCAGTAGTATAGGCAGGACAGGGAGCTCCTACAATGAGCAGTTCTTC.

CDR3 coding DNA: TGTGCCGGGTCTTCAGGTAGCACAGATACGCAGTATTTT. Translated: CAGSSGSTDTQYF. This chain uses TRBV28 with TRBJ2-3; D ambiguous. The germline V gene has CDR1 MDHEN and CDR2 SYDVKM. V gave up 11 bases and J gave up 0 bases, with 12 bases separating them. This CDR3 comprises 13 residues.

The chain combines TRBV9 with TRBJ2-3; D possibly corresponds to TRBD1 (6 bases). CDR3 length: 15 amino acids. The V end was cut by 0 bases, the J end by 8 bases, with 16 bases between. The germline V gene encodes CDR1 SGDLS and CDR2 YYNGEE. The CDR3 here is CASSVVEGVRGTQYF. The CDR3 DNA is TGTGCCAGCAGCGTAGTCGAGGGGGTCAGGGGTACGCAGTATTTT.

This clone was seen more than once but under ten times. V and J are TRBV5-1 and TRBJ2-1; no firm D call. In germline, CDR1 is SGHRS, CDR2 YFSETQ. The germline V and J ends were trimmed by 3 bases and 5 bases, with 9 bases remaining between them. The CDR3 runs to 13 residues. The CDR3 nucleotides are TGCGCCAGCAGCTCCCCCTGGGACAATGAGCAGTTCTTC. The encoded protein is CASSSPWDNEQFF.

J is TRBJ1-4 and V is TRBV2; 7 bases align to TRBD1. The germline CDR1 and CDR2 sequences are SNHLY and FYNNEI. The J segment lost 4 bases and the V segment lost 7 bases, leaving 6 bases of the junction unmatched. The CDR3 totals 14 residues. CDR3 region: CASTRQGGNEKLFF. The CDR3, as DNA: TGTGCCAGCACCAGACAGGGTGGTAATGAAAAACTGTTTTTT. Complete variable domain (other parts from reference TRBV2 and TRBJ1-4): EPEVTQTPSHQVTQMGQEVILRCVPISNHLYFYWYRQILGQKVEFLVSFYNNEISEKSEIFDDQFSVERPDGSNFTLKIRSTKLEDSAMYFCASTRQGGNEKLFFGSGTQLSVL.

This rearrangement joins TRBV28 to TRBJ2-3; a weak D match, TRBD1 (5 bases). CDR1 is MDHEN, CDR2 SYDVKM, per germline. With 7 bases removed from V and 0 bases from J, the gap between germline ends came to 8 bases. The CDR3 is made up of 13 amino acids. The CDR3 DNA reads TGTGCCAGCATTGACAGAAGCACAGATACGCAGTATTTT. Protein sequence: CASIDRSTDTQYF.

The rearrangement joins TRBV28 to TRBJ1-1; possibly TRBD1 for D (6 bases). Trimming pared 2 bases from V and 11 bases from J, leaving 15 bases between. CDR1 MDHEN and CDR2 SYDVKM come from the germline V gene. This CDR3 contains 13 residues. The CDR3 region is CASSLGGQGLAFF. The CDR3 DNA reads as TGTGCCAGCAGTTTAGGGGGGCAAGGTTTGGCTTTCTTT.

About this clone: Germline and junction disagree at one end, which may indicate a read error. This chain uses TRBV3-1 (or the pseudogene TRBV3-2) with TRBJ2-7, with D perhaps matching TRBD1 or TRBD2 (5 bases each). From germline, CDR1 is LGHDT and CDR2 YNNKEL (reference sequence). CDR3 size: 12 residues. The CDR3 DNA reads as TGTGCCAGCAGCCAAATCTCCGGGACCTCACACTTC. As protein: CASSQISGTSHF.

The count of this clone is one. This chain links TRBV7-2 with TRBJ1-5; D perhaps matches TRBD1 (5 bases). Trimming took 4 bases from V and 5 from J, leaving 12 bases between them. The germline V gene encodes CDR1 SGHTA and CDR2 FQGNSA. The CDR3 has 14 amino acids. The CDR3 is CASSSPDSYQPQHF. DNA for the CDR3: TGTGCCAGCAGCTCCCCCGACAGTTATCAGCCCCAGCATTTT.

The V and J genes are TRBV30 and TRBJ2-6; 8 nucleotides match TRBD2. With V trimmed by 0 bases and J by 0 bases, 10 bases remained unmatched. This CDR3 spans 19 amino acids. Germline values: CDR1 GTSNPN, CDR2 SVGIG (reference sequence). CDR3 in amino acids: CAWSVPASGYNSGANVLTF. The CDR3, as DNA: TGTGCCTGGAGTGTACCGGCTAGCGGGTACAACTCTGGGGCCAACGTCCTGACTTTC.

This chain connects TRBV5-1 to TRBJ2-3, with unresolved D. CDR1 is SGHRS and CDR2 is YFSETQ in the germline V gene. The CDR3 spans 14 residues. The V end was cut by 1 base, the J end by 2 bases, with 8 bases between. The DNA for the CDR3 is TGCGCCAGCAGCTTGCAGGAGAACACAGATACGCAGTATTTT. Protein sequence: CASSLQENTDTQYF.

The chain combines TRBV12-5 with TRBJ2-3; D ambiguous. This CDR3 spans 13 amino acids. V gave up 7 bases and J gave up 4 bases, with 12 bases separating them. The germline CDR1 and CDR2 sequences are LGHNT and FRNRAP. As DNA, the CDR3 is TGTGCTAGTGCCTCCTCGGGCCCAGATACGCAGTATTTT. The encoded protein is CASASSGPDTQYF.